The 3 T cell receptor beta chains listed next were all sequenced from one sample in a study of T-cell reconstitution after alpha-beta-depleted transplantation in children. During its preparation, the TCRbeta library received unique molecular identifiers. Via MiXCR, TCRdb re-called the PCR reads, giving one row per CDR3 protein. The table records some 280,000 distinct CDR3 sequences, nearly 10% of them present only once. This specimen was PBMCs from the stem cell graft donor, taken from the stem cell graft. These receptors came from a human donor who donated a stem cell graft to a child with SCID.

This clonotype has just a few counts. The chain links TRBV29-1 to TRBJ1-5; TRBD1 aligns across 7 bases. V gave up 4 bases and J gave up 3 bases; unmatched junction bases: 3. CDR1 SQVTM and CDR2 ANQGSEA come from the germline V gene. The CDR3 totals 13 residues. The CDR3 nucleotides read TGCAGCGTTGGGACAGGAACCAATCAGCCCCAGCATTTT. It specifies CSVGTGTNQPQHF.

As DNA, the CDR3 is TGCAGCGTTGATTCGGGGGATACGCAGTATTTT. Protein: CSVDSGDTQYF. V is TRBV29-1 and J is TRBJ2-3, with a tentative D call TRBD2 (5 bases). The CDR3 is 11 amino acids. CDR1 is SQVTM, CDR2 ANQGSEA, per germline. Trimming removed 3 bases at V and 6 bases at J, with 7 bases between.

This clonotype has at least ten counts. The chain carries TRBV12-5 and TRBJ1-1; the D is unclear. V was trimmed by 0 bases and J by 1 base, leaving 6 bases between them. The germline CDR1 and CDR2 sequences are LGHNT and FRNRAP. This CDR3 region has 14 residues. In nucleotides, the CDR3 is TGTGCTAGTGGTTTGGTTCCGGGGAACACTGAAGCTTTCTTT. It encodes CASGLVPGNTEAFF.